These 21 T cell receptor beta chains came from one sample sequenced in a study of long-term antiretroviral therapy in people with HIV. Running of the v3.0 immunoSEQ assay took place at survey level. Generated by immunoSEQ multiplex PCR, the TCRdb table keeps only in-frame clones and is missing some. The sample records fewer than 35,000 clones, about 80% being singletons. The source was unsorted PBMCs, collected 0.4 years before starting antiretroviral therapy. The receptor set was obtained from a man younger than 30 with HIV.

The chain has TRBV4-2 and TRBJ2-3; perhaps TRBD2 as D (6 bases). The CDR3 runs 17 residues. V lost 0 bases and J 2 bases, leaving 15 bases between the germline ends. The germline gives CDR1 LGHNA, CDR2 YNFKEQ. The CDR3 loop reads CASSQDLGGGPTDTQYF. The DNA of the CDR3 is TGTGCCAGCAGCCAAGATCTTGGGGGAGGCCCCACAGATACGCAGTATTTT.

This chain connects TRBV5-1 to TRBJ2-3; D unresolved. The CDR3 totals 13 residues. The germline V gene encodes CDR1 SGHRS and CDR2 YFSETQ. The V gene lost 1 base and the J gene lost 0 bases, with 3 bases spanning the gap. The CDR3 reads CASSLTSTDTQYF. The CDR3 bases are TGCGCCAGCAGCTTGACAAGCACAGATACGCAGTATTTT.

The gene calls are TRBV9 and TRBJ2-7; D might be TRBD1 (6 bases). This CDR3 is 14 amino acids long. CDR1 SGDLS and CDR2 YYNGEE come from the germline V gene. V was clipped by 1 base and J by 5 bases, with 13 bases between them. The chain's CDR3 is CASSVFDRSNEQYF. In DNA, the CDR3 is TGTGCCAGCAGCGTATTCGACAGGTCCAACGAGCAGTACTTC.

V gene TRBV15 combines with J gene TRBJ1-5; no clear D gene. V lost 0 bases and J lost 2, with 8 bases in between. The CDR3 consists of 15 residues. The germline CDR1 and CDR2 sequences are LNHNV and YYDKDF (reference sequence). The CDR3 DNA sequence: TGTGCCACCAGCAGAGATCCTGGTGGCAATCAGCCCCAGCATTTT. It translates to CATSRDPGGNQPQHF.

The chain recombines TRBV10-2 with TRBJ2-1, with TRBD2 matching 7 bases. The CDR3 runs to 17 residues. The V gene's germline CDR1 is WSHSY and CDR2 SAAADI. J lost 0 bases, V lost 2 bases, and 7 bases had no gene match. The CDR3 sequence: CASSEDLGGYSYNEQFF. The CDR3 DNA reads TGCGCCAGCAGTGAGGACTTGGGGGGGTACTCCTACAATGAGCAGTTCTTC.

The chain links TRBV9 to TRBJ2-1; the D gene is possibly TRBD2 (7 bases). The CDR3 extends over 15 amino acids. The germline gives CDR1 SGDLS, CDR2 YYNGEE. Trimming took off 2 bases at V and 6 bases at J, with 15 bases between the two ends. In DNA, the CDR3 is TGTGCCAGCAGCGTGGAGGGGGGGCCGGGCAATGAGCAGTTCTTC. Translated, it gives CASSVEGGPGNEQFF.

The chain uses TRBV5-1 and TRBJ2-7, with 7 bases fitting TRBD1. CDR3 size: 15 residues. The trim removed 0 bases at V and 0 bases at J, leaving 3 bases unmatched. Germline lookup yields CDR1 SGHRS and CDR2 YFSETQ. The CDR3 loop reads CASSLEQGSSYEQYF. DNA of the CDR3: TGCGCCAGCAGCTTGGAACAGGGGAGCTCCTACGAGCAGTACTTC.

The chain joins TRBV6-5 to TRBJ1-2, with D unresolved. Per the germline V gene, CDR1 is MNHEY and CDR2 is SVGAGI. The germline V and J ends were trimmed by 5 bases and 10 bases, with 17 bases remaining between them. The CDR3 totals 13 residues. The CDR3 spells CASSAPGDADYTF. As DNA, the CDR3 is TGTGCCAGCAGTGCCCCGGGTGACGCTGACTACACCTTC.

The chain uses TRBV29-1 and TRBJ1-2, with no clear D. The germline V and J ends were trimmed by 3 bases and 7 bases, with 6 bases remaining between them. From germline, CDR1 is SQVTM and CDR2 ANQGSEA. The CDR3 runs to 10 residues. The CDR3 loop is CSVEGSGYTF. For the CDR3, the DNA is TGCAGCGTTGAGGGGTCTGGCTACACCTTC.

This rearrangement joins TRBV6-6 to TRBJ2-1; D possibly matches TRBD1 or TRBD2 (7 bases each). CDR1 is MNHNY, CDR2 SVGAGI, per germline (reference sequence). Trimming shortened V by 6 bases and J by 6 bases, and 18 bases separated the two germline ends. The CDR3 contains 15 residues. The chain's CDR3 is CASRHDREGTNEQFF. Written as DNA, the CDR3 is TGTGCCAGCAGGCACGACAGGGAGGGTACCAATGAGCAGTTCTTC.

This clone was picked up a small number of times. As DNA, the CDR3 is TGCAGCGTTCTGGGTCTATCGGACAGCTCCTACGAGCAGTACTTC. Its protein product is CSVLGLSDSSYEQYF. The genes are TRBV29-1 and TRBJ2-7; TRBD1 is a possible D gene (6 bases). The germline V gene has CDR1 SQVTM and CDR2 ANQGSEA. This CDR3 region has 15 residues. Trimming pared 5 bases from V and 0 bases from J, leaving 17 bases between.

This clone has only one observation. This chain connects TRBV25-1 to TRBJ2-7; no definite D call. This CDR3 is built from 13 residues. CDR1 is MGHDK and CDR2 is SYGVNS in the germline V gene. The V end was cut by 4 bases, the J end by 4 bases, with 11 bases between. For the CDR3, the DNA is TGTGCCAGCAGTGGGAACACTATTTACGAGCAGTACTTC. Its protein product is CASSGNTIYEQYF.

This clone is a singleton in its sample. The genes are TRBV28 and TRBJ1-4, with unresolved D. The CDR3 length is 14 residues. Looked up from germline, CDR1 is MDHEN and CDR2 is SYDVKM. The germline V and J ends were trimmed by 6 bases and 2 bases, with 10 bases remaining between them. The CDR3 sequence: CASSPPGTNEKLFF. The CDR3 nucleotides are TGTGCCAGCAGCCCGCCCGGGACTAATGAAAAACTGTTTTTT. Full variable domain (remainder filled in from reference TRBV28 and TRBJ1-4): DVKVTQSSRYLVKRTGEKVFLECVQDMDHENMFWYRQDPGLGLRLIYFSYDVKMKEKGDIPEGYSVSREKKERFSLILESASTNQTSMYLCASSPPGTNEKLFFGSGTQLSVL.

The chain carries TRBV19 and TRBJ2-1; TRBD2 matches 15 bases. This CDR3 is built from 17 residues. V trimming: 2 bases; J trimming: 8 bases; junction bases outside the gene matches: 7. Per the germline V gene, CDR1 is LNHDA and CDR2 is SQIVND (reference sequence). The CDR3 sequence: CASSITRTSGRAYEQFF. Written as DNA, the CDR3 is TGTGCCAGTAGTATAACCCGGACTAGCGGGAGGGCCTATGAGCAGTTCTTC.

About this clone itself: A junction end diverges from the germline sequence, so it may reflect a read error. V and J are TRBV7-8 and TRBJ1-2; 7 bases align to TRBD1. CDR1 SGHVS and CDR2 FQNEAQ come from the germline V gene. The CDR3 sequence is 14 residues long. The CDR3 region has the DNA TGTGCCAGCAGCCTAGCGACAGGGACCTATGGCTACACCTTC. As protein: CASSLATGTYGYTF. Complete variable domain (other parts from reference TRBV7-8 and TRBJ1-2): GAGVSQSPRYKVAKRGQDVALRCDPISGHVSLFWYQQALGQGPEFLTYFQNEAQLDKSGLPSDRFFAERPEGSVSTLKIQRTQQEDSAVYLCASSLATGTYGYTFGSGTRLTVV.

This chain's CDR3 is CASSATSERSYEQYF. For the CDR3, the DNA is TGTGCCAGCAGCGCGACTAGTGAGAGGTCCTACGAGCAGTACTTC. V gene TRBV9 combines with J gene TRBJ2-7, with D possibly being TRBD2 (6 bases). The CDR3 totals 15 residues. CDR1 SGDLS and CDR2 YYNGEE come from the germline V gene. V lost 3 bases, J lost 1 base, and 14 bases lay in between.

V usage is TRBV11-2 and J usage is TRBJ1-1, with D possibly TRBD1 on 6 matching bases. The CDR3 is made up of 13 amino acids. CDR1 SGHAT and CDR2 FQNNGV come from the germline V gene. With 5 bases removed from V and 8 bases from J, the gap between germline ends came to 15 bases. The CDR3 is CASSGPTGLEAFF. The CDR3 DNA reads TGTGCCAGCAGCGGTCCGACAGGATTAGAAGCTTTCTTT.

This clone has just one count. The gene calls are TRBV2 and TRBJ1-2; 9 bases map to TRBD1. Unmatched junction bases numbered 5, after V lost 6 bases and J lost 6 bases. This CDR3 is 13 amino acids long. CDR1 and CDR2 from the germline V gene are SNHLY and FYNNEI. The CDR3: CASRADRGHGYTF. In DNA, the CDR3 is TGTGCCAGCAGAGCGGACAGGGGCCATGGCTACACCTTC.

The rearrangement uses TRBV9 and TRBJ1-1, with 7 nucleotides matching TRBD1. Germline trimming cut 4 bases from V and 0 bases from J; bases unmatched to any gene: 3. There are 14 residues in the CDR3. Germline V gene data show CDR1 as SGDLS and CDR2 as YYNGEE. CDR3 coding DNA: TGTGCCAGCAGCACTGGGACAGTGAACACTGAAGCTTTCTTT. Protein product: CASSTGTVNTEAFF.

The CDR3 DNA follows: TGCGCCAGCAGCACCTCGGGGGGCTCCTACGAGCAGTACTTC. Protein sequence: CASSTSGGSYEQYF. The gene calls are TRBV5-1 and TRBJ2-7; the match to TRBD2 covers 7 bases. V lost 4 bases and J lost 0; bases outside the gene matches: 4. The germline gives CDR1 SGHRS, CDR2 YFSETQ. The CDR3 consists of 14 residues.

The chain combines TRBV5-6 with TRBJ1-5; D is possibly TRBD1 (6 bases). The CDR3 is 16 residues long. The germline V gene encodes CDR1 SGHDT and CDR2 YYEEEE. Trimming pared 0 bases from V and 6 bases from J, leaving 16 bases between. CDR3 bases: TGTGCCAGCAGCTTGGGATGGGGGCAGGGCGGTCAGCCCCAGCATTTT. Encoded protein: CASSLGWGQGGQPQHF.